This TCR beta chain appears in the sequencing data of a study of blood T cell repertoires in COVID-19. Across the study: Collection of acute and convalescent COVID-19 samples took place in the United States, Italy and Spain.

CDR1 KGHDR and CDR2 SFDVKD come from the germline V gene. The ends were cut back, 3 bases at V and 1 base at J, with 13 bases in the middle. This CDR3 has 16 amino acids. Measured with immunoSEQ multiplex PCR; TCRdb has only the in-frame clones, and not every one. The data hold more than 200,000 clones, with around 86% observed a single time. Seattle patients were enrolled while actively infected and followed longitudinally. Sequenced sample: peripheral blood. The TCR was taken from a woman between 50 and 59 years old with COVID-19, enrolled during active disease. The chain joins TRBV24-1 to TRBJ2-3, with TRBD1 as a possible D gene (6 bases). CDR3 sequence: CATSDPDRFGTDTQYF. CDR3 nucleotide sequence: TGTGCCACCAGTGATCCCGACAGGTTTGGCACAGATACGCAGTATTTT.